This TCR beta chain was documented in a study of cytomegalovirus exposure and HLA in healthy donors listed by TCRdb under 2017. With regard to the full study: An earlier analysis of approximately 640 of the donors reported about 250 Gb of sequence data and 117 million unique TCR beta sequences from roughly 200 million T cells. Every discovery cohort repertoire had been produced on one sequencing platform. The T cell repertoires of around 670 subjects were profiled by immunosequencing and related to cytomegalovirus serostatus. A later genetic analysis took genome-wide SNP genotypes for about three fifths of the roughly 670 donors and used that subset as a discovery cohort. To study patterns of TCR occurrence, a later analysis re-analyzed previously published TCR beta repertoires from around 700 donors and added high-resolution HLA genotyping. To predict cytomegalovirus infection status, the study brought together high-throughput TCR immunosequencing, statistical association of individual TCRs with disease status, and machine learning. The number of typed donors differed by locus: about 629-630 for A, B, C, DRB1 and DQB1; approximately 530 for DQA1; around 580 for DPA1; and roughly 490 for DPB1. The study aimed to test whether signatures of past pathogen exposure could be identified by cataloging public T cell receptors. An earlier analysis of about 600 of the donors used high-throughput TCR beta sequencing to judge whether each TCR beta V gene segment behaved as functional or pseudogenic. An early release covering just under 650 HLA-typed donors comprised 250 to 350 gigabases of sequencing data and 85 million to 100 million unique TCR sequences. Of the 398 genotyped donors, over 65% fell in the genetic ancestry cluster associated with self-reported Caucasian donors. Because of strong linkage in the cohort, roughly five DR-DQ haplotypes were treated as single units for association and clustering. Donor age, sex, ethnicity and CMV serostatus were compiled together with the repertoire data. A separate validation cohort of 100 to 150 different subjects was used in addition to the approximately 700-subject first cohort. In the later analysis, no new phenotypic data were used to find candidate immune exposures; instead, reliance was placed on TCR beta sequences and their occurrence across donors. Class I and class II HLA loci were covered by the typing at four-digit resolution. Across 300 to 500 genotyped donors of the cohort, an average of approximately 200,000 unique TCR beta nucleotide sequences per donor were sequenced, and about a sixth of those sequences were non-productive.

The cohort comprised some 700 healthy bone marrow donors. At the time of sampling, every cohort member was nominally healthy, though immune exposures that went unrecorded were likely present. The donor was CMV seropositive and was included in the group of 250 to 300 seropositive cohort members. A peripheral blood sample was provided by each donor, and peripheral blood mononuclear cells were used for TCR beta sequencing. Genomic DNA extraction from the blood cell samples was performed with the Qiagen DNeasy Blood Extraction Kit. Libraries came from the immunoSEQ multiplex PCR assay. A mixture of 60 forward primers for TCR Vbeta segments and 13 reverse primers for TCR Jbeta segments was used in the multiplex PCR. Amplification of the CDR3 region of rearranged TCR beta genes was performed with a multiplex PCR assay on genomic DNA. Amplified TCR beta libraries were sequenced as 87-base-pair reads on the Illumina HiSeq System. The study's processing was this. A later analysis tallied 75 million to 85 million unique TCR beta chains across the 610 or so repertoires, and some 10 million of those chains were shared by two or more donors. Raw reads were error-corrected and collapsed into unique sequences by a nearest-neighbor algorithm in which closely related sequences were merged to remove PCR and sequencing errors. V, D and J gene segments were assigned by aligning CDR3 sequences to IMGT reference sequences. For a sequence to be retained, a match of at least six nucleotides to both a V gene segment and a J gene segment was required. A rearrangement counted as productive if the CDR3 had no stop codons and remained in frame with V and J, and every other rearrangement counted as non-productive. Following IMGT convention, CDR3 was defined as the stretch from the second conserved V-encoded cysteine to the conserved J-encoded phenylalanine. In an earlier analysis of roughly 580 of the donors, sequences lacking an unambiguous match to a single V gene segment were excluded. An earlier analysis of roughly 590 of the donors called V segments functional above 56.7% productive rearrangements and segregating when the between-donor standard deviation exceeded 5%. To diagnose cytomegalovirus status from the catalog of TCR beta chain sequences, a statistical classification framework was built. In a later analysis, TCR nucleotide sequences were compared against IMGT/GENE-DB human TR gene sequences so that V and J genes could be assigned. Using the TCRdist pipeline, a later analysis assigned CDR3 sequences along with most-parsimonious VDJ recombination scenarios. In a later analysis, each TCR beta chain was defined by its CDR3 amino acid sequence together with its V-gene family, and reads lacking a unique V-gene family were excluded. A later analysis removed 592 highly shared, low-generation-probability nucleotide sequences to deal with suspected cross-contamination and a sequencing artifact. For each public chain, a later analysis derived a clonal expansion index from normalized ranks of inferred template counts within each repertoire. Generation probabilities in a later analysis came from a VDJ recombination model fitted to out-of-frame rearrangements, and those results were checked against IGoR. In a later analysis, hypergeometric tests were used to score TCR-TCR, TCR-HLA and TCR-CMV co-occurrence, with a repertoire-size bias correction applied to TCR pairs. To estimate false discovery rates, a later analysis permuted the HLA or CMV assignments 20 times. In a later analysis, co-occurring TCRs were grouped using DBSCAN, with TCRdist sequence similarity added in when clustering inside HLA-allele-positive subsets. Repertoires with fewer than 30,000 or more than 120,000 public chains were left out of co-occurrence clustering, as were about 5 repertoires with anomalous nucleotide sharing. TCRdb limited this immuneACCESS table to in-frame rearrangements with V and J called. A share of clones is missing; checked studies link under half to unresolved V genes, and the rest is unexplained. V, J and clone size reflect that table, while D and trimming were determined from the DNA. For this sample there are about 160,000 clones; about 75% appear just once. Around 1% of the sample is taken by the ten largest.

Summary of the overall study and its limitations: Broadly in line with IMGT annotations, most TCR beta V segments showed up in productive rearrangements about 90% or about 30% of the time in an earlier analysis of 587 of the donors. Linkage disequilibrium might explain the correlated functional status among segregating V segments, but an unknown experimental factor could not be ruled out. A later genetic analysis reported fewer N-insertions in productive TCRs among donors in an Asian-associated ancestry cluster than the roughly 700-donor mean. V-gene and J-gene trimming of TCR beta chains was associated with a missense DCLRE1C variant in a later genetic analysis, and the association was replicated in an independent cohort. Specific HLA alleles were associated with over 15,000 TCR beta sequences at a false discovery rate of 0.05 in a later analysis. About 17 rarely observed V segments, including chromosome 9 orphons, were excluded from the earlier analysis of several hundred of the donors because counts were too low. A later analysis reported that several top co-occurrence clusters appeared linked to parvovirus B19, influenza, CMV and Epstein-Barr virus. Because the 87-base-pair reads could not distinguish some IMGT-functional V segments, including TRBV6-2 and TRBV6-3, those segments were excluded. Assigning TCR associations to individual alleles was difficult when HLA alleles, especially DR and DQ, strongly co-occurred. A cluster of highly shared sequence variants was judged likely to represent a technical artifact of the sequencing pipeline. A further reported finding was that TCR beta sequences accurately predicted the HLA-A and HLA-B alleles for most subjects in the first cohort. A few of the identified cytomegalovirus-associated TCR beta chains were confirmed in vitro to be specific for cytomegalovirus antigens. Sequencing depth was assumed to be roughly uniform across donors in the presence/absence analyses, though that assumption may not hold. HLA typing was unavailable for some donors at each locus, so association tests used only the typed subset. Across donors, most TCR sequences were observed very rarely, whereas some public TCRs were present in many individuals. The classifier was reported to diagnose cytomegalovirus status with high specificity and sensitivity in both the original cohort and the validation cohort. In a later analysis, TCR association rates were found to vary across HLA loci, with the most associated TCRs seen for DRB1 alleles and the fewest for HLA-C alleles. The authors suggested that the approach could potentially be extended to other disease states and immunological phenotypes. Only TCR beta chains were sequenced in this cohort, and the absence of alpha or paired-chain data limited detectable features. Most CMV-associated TCR beta chains appeared to be HLA-restricted in a later analysis, and the HLA associations seemed to be driven largely by CMV exposure. A later analysis found that HLA-associated TCR beta chains were more clonally expanded and had lower generation probabilities than equally common non-associated chains. A total of 164 TCR beta chains were listed by the study as associated with cytomegalovirus. For the cohort, immune exposure information was limited to CMV serostatus.

The junction carries 20 bases between V and J, which are trimmed by 5 bases and 0 bases respectively. The CDR3 covers 18 residues, taking in both the cysteine and the phenylalanine. Only the CDR3 part of the read is kept: 54 bases, read in frame from the first base. The germline V gene (reference sequence) sets CDR1 to GTSNPN and CDR2 to SVGIG. Remarks on this clone: Its antigen remains unidentified. Base quality data are lacking; no much larger clone is found one base away.

The clonotype was recovered from a woman aged 50 to 60 in good health and CMV-seropositive. The sequence links TRBV30 to TRBJ2-6; TRBD2 could be the D gene, as 7 bases match. The sample comprised PBMCs. The CDR3 has the sequence CAWVAWGGANSGANVLTF. The nucleotides read TGTGCCTGGGTTGCTTGGGGGGGGGCTAACTCTGGGGCCAACGTCCTGACTTTC. Extended through the reference TRBV30 and TRBJ2-6 proteins, this CDR3 yields the full variable domain: SQTIHQWPATLVQPVGSPLSLECTVEGTSNPNLYWYRQAAGRGLQLLFYSVGIGQISSEVPQNLSASRPQDRQFILSSKKLLLSDSGFYLCAWVAWGGANSGANVLTFGAGSRLTVL.